The 17 T cell receptor beta chains presented below share a single source sample, sequenced in a study of shared clonotypes between healthy human individuals. The method was immunoSEQ multiplex PCR; TCRdb's version includes in-frame clones alone and lacks a portion of them. The table has approximately 530,000 clones, approximately 94% seen once. What was sequenced was naive CD4+ T cells sorted from blood. Subset reported: CD45RA+ positively selected. Every receptor here comes from a woman aged 25-40 years in good health.

The chain couples TRBV2 to TRBJ2-7, with 9 bases fitting TRBD2. Germline V lookup: CDR1 SNHLY, CDR2 FYNNEI. J lost 1 base, V lost 5 bases, and 6 bases had no gene match. CDR3 length: 15 amino acids. As DNA, the CDR3 is TGTGCCAGCAGTTTGACTAGCGGAGAGTCCTACGAGCAGTACTTC. Translating it yields CASSLTSGESYEQYF.

The gene calls are TRBV11-2 and TRBJ2-7; D could derive from TRBD1 or TRBD2 (5 bases each). In germline, CDR1 is SGHAT, CDR2 FQNNGV. The CDR3 runs to 17 residues. The V end was cut by 1 base, the J end by 0 bases, with 16 bases between. In nucleotides, the CDR3 is TGTGCCAGCAGCTTAGTCTGGGACGCCACCCGCTCCTACGAGCAGTACTTC. It yields the protein CASSLVWDATRSYEQYF.

V gene TRBV9 combines with J gene TRBJ2-5, with 12 bases that match TRBD2. The CDR3 is 17 amino acids. The J segment lost 5 bases and the V segment lost 3 bases, leaving 11 bases of the junction unmatched. Germline V lookup: CDR1 SGDLS, CDR2 YYNGEE. The CDR3 DNA follows: TGTGCCAGCAGCGGGGGTTGGCTAGCGGGAGGGGAGGAGACCCAGTACTTC. Protein: CASSGGWLAGGEETQYF. The full variable domain, its missing parts supplied by reference TRBV9 and TRBJ2-5, is DSGVTQTPKHLITATGQRVTLRCSPRSGDLSVYWYQQSLDQGLQFLIQYYNGEERAKGNILERFSAQQFPDLHSELNLSSLELGDSALYFCASSGGWLAGGEETQYFGPGTRLLVL.

The CDR3 region has the DNA TGTGCCAGCAGCTTAGCCCCAGGCCCCCTTCGGACAGATACGCAGTATTTT. Translated, it gives CASSLAPGPLRTDTQYF. The rearrangement uses TRBV7-8 and TRBJ2-3, with D unresolved. Trimming removed 0 bases from V and 3 bases from J, with 16 bases in between. In germline, CDR1 is SGHVS, CDR2 FQNEAQ. This CDR3 is built from 17 residues.

CDR3 in amino acids: CASSYSRGGQPQHF. The CDR3, as DNA: TGTGCCAGCAGTTACTCGCGGGGAGGACAGCCCCAGCATTTT. The chain couples TRBV6-6 to TRBJ1-5; no clear D gene. The CDR3 covers 14 residues. V shed 0 bases and J shed 7 bases, with 10 bases lying between them. Germline V lookup: CDR1 MNHNY, CDR2 SVGAGI (reference sequence).

The chain has TRBV6-5 and TRBJ1-1; unclear D gene. The CDR3 is made up of 14 amino acids. Trimming removed 2 bases at V and 3 bases at J, with 10 bases between. Germline loops: CDR1 MNHEY, CDR2 SVGAGI. The CDR3 protein is CASSYRGGDTEAFF. The CDR3 nucleotides read TGTGCCAGCAGTTACCGGGGTGGGGACACTGAAGCTTTCTTT.

The V call is TRBV5-1, the J call TRBJ2-1, with 11 bases fitting TRBD2. Germline-derived CDR1 and CDR2 are SGHRS and YFSETQ. This CDR3 is 17 amino acids long. V gave up 1 base and J gave up 2 bases; unmatched junction bases: 5. CDR3 sequence: CASSLQKTSGAYNEQFF. The CDR3 DNA reads as TGCGCCAGCAGCTTGCAAAAGACTAGCGGGGCCTACAATGAGCAGTTCTTC.

The chain joins TRBV5-1 to TRBJ2-3, with TRBD2 matching 8 bases. Trimming at V came to 0 bases and at J to 3 bases, leaving 18 bases not matched to a gene. This CDR3 is 20 amino acids long. CDR1 is SGHRS and CDR2 is YFSETQ in the germline V gene. DNA for the CDR3: TGCGCCAGCAGCTTGGAGAGCCCAGCGTTTCGGGAGGGGCGAACAGATACGCAGTATTTT. Protein product: CASSLESPAFREGRTDTQYF.

The chain is built from TRBV2 and TRBJ2-3; D might be TRBD1 (6 bases). The CDR3 is 14 amino acids. Looked up from germline, CDR1 is SNHLY and CDR2 is FYNNEI. The ends were cut back, 6 bases at V and 0 bases at J, with 10 bases in the middle. The CDR3 protein is CASSRQASTDTQYF. The CDR3, as DNA: TGTGCCAGCAGCAGACAGGCTAGCACAGATACGCAGTATTTT.

The chain has TRBV11-2 and TRBJ2-1; 7 bases are shared with TRBD2. The CDR3 consists of 17 residues. From germline, CDR1 is SGHAT and CDR2 FQNNGV. V gave up 1 base and J gave up 1 base; unmatched junction bases: 7. The DNA for the CDR3 is TGTGCCAGCAGCTTAGCCTGGGGGGGTTCTTCCTACAATGAGCAGTTCTTC. Translating it yields CASSLAWGGSSYNEQFF.

The chain carries TRBV4-1 and TRBJ2-4; D is undetermined. With 3 bases removed from V and 1 base from J, the gap between germline ends came to 7 bases. The CDR3 has 14 residues. Germline assignment: CDR1 MGHRA and CDR2 YSYEKL. The CDR3 nucleotides read TGCGCCAGCAGCCAGTCAGGTGCCAAAAACATTCAGTACTTC. Protein product: CASSQSGAKNIQYF.

The chain combines TRBV6-6 with TRBJ2-5; D gene ambiguous. The DNA end lines up better with TRBJ2-7; the J call may be wrong. CDR1 and CDR2 from the germline V gene are MNHNY and SVGAGI (reference sequence). This CDR3 has 13 residues. The CDR3, as DNA: TGTGCCAGCAGTTTAAGTAACTCCTACGAGCAGTACTTC. The encoded protein is CASSLSNSYEQYF.

The chain employs TRBV27 and TRBJ2-7; D perhaps matches TRBD1 (5 bases). CDR3 length equals 15 residues. V was pared by 5 bases and J by 0 bases, with 14 bases between. Germline CDR1 MNHEY, CDR2 SMNVEV (reference sequence). The CDR3 region has the DNA TGTGCCAGCAGTCCAGACAGAATTAGCTCCTACGAGCAGTACTTC. Amino acids: CASSPDRISSYEQYF.

The chain is built from TRBV28 and TRBJ2-3; the match to TRBD1 covers 9 bases. Germline CDR1 MDHEN, CDR2 SYDVKM. V gave up 5 bases and J gave up 2 bases; unmatched junction bases: 8. This CDR3 is built from 16 residues. The DNA of the CDR3 is TGTGCCAGCAGTGAGGACAGGGGATATTCCACAGATACGCAGTATTTT. This translates into CASSEDRGYSTDTQYF.

This chain links TRBV5-1 with TRBJ2-5, with 8 bases lining up with TRBD1. Per the germline V gene, CDR1 is SGHRS and CDR2 is YFSETQ. The CDR3 has 15 residues. The V segment lost 0 bases and the J segment 5 bases; nucleotides outside the gene matches: 6. In DNA, the CDR3 is TGCGCCAGCAGCTTGGAATCAGGGGGCCAGGAGACCCAGTACTTC. This translates into CASSLESGGQETQYF.

This clone appeared once. V gene TRBV20-1 combines with J gene TRBJ1-2; D call uncertain. CDR1 is DFQATT, CDR2 SNEGSKA, per germline (reference sequence). Trimming removed 6 bases from V and 8 bases from J, with 7 bases in between. The CDR3 has 9 amino acids. CDR3 protein: CSAPQGYTF. The CDR3 nucleotides read TGCAGTGCCCCCCAAGGCTACACCTTC.

The V gene is TRBV19, the J gene TRBJ2-3, with 12 bases lining up with TRBD2. The V gene end was trimmed by 6 bases and the J gene end by 3 bases; junction bases not matched to a gene: 4. The CDR3 has 15 amino acids. CDR1 LNHDA and CDR2 SQIVND come from the germline V gene (reference sequence). CDR3 in amino acids: CASSQTSGRTDTQYF. The CDR3 DNA is TGTGCCAGTAGCCAGACTAGCGGGAGAACAGATACGCAGTATTTT.